The rows below give T cell receptor beta chains drawn from one sample of a study of blood T cell repertoires in COVID-19. Measured with immunoSEQ multiplex PCR; TCRdb has only the in-frame clones, and not every one. Of around 75,000 clones in the sample, 85% to 90% are singletons; the top ten hold about 2.5%. The sample taken for sequencing was peripheral blood. Receptor source: a human donor in a cohort sampled during active COVID-19. CDR3s include the opening cysteine and the closing phenylalanine or tryptophan. Each record gives: V gene, D gene, J gene, clone size, CDR3 DNA, CDR3 protein. A D gene is named only where the DNA matches it firmly. Not every row has a clone size; where given, it reads once, few, many or a size class.

V: TRBV15; D: NA; J: TRBJ1-5; size: NA; DNA: TGTGCCACCAGCAGAGTTCGCGACAGTAGCAATCAGCCCCAGCATTTT; CDR3: CATSRVRDSSNQPQHF
V: TRBV2; D: TRBD1; J: TRBJ2-7; size: NA; DNA: TGTGCCAGCCTCACAGGGGAGAGCTCCTACGAGCAGTACTTC; CDR3: CASLTGESSYEQYF
V: TRBV4-1; D: NA; J: TRBJ2-7; size: NA; DNA: TGCGCCAGCAGCCAAGATACCGGACAGTCCCGGGGCGAGCAGTACTTC; CDR3: CASSQDTGQSRGEQYF
V: TRBV2; D: TRBD1; J: TRBJ2-2; size: NA; DNA: TGTGCCAGCAGTGGCACAGGGGTTCGAAGCACCGGGGAGCTGTTTTTT; CDR3: CASSGTGVRSTGELFF
V: TRBV28; D: TRBD2; J: TRBJ2-7; size: NA; DNA: TGTGCCAGCAGTTTGAAGGGACTAAGCCTCTACGAGCAGTACTTC; CDR3: CASSLKGLSLYEQYF
V: TRBV6-2/TRBV6-3; D: NA; J: TRBJ1-6; size: NA; DNA: TGTGCCAGCAGTGACAAGGCGACCGGTAGTTCACCCCTCCACTTT; CDR3: CASSDKATGSSPLHF
V: TRBV4-3; D: TRBD1; J: TRBJ1-4; size: NA; DNA: TGCGCCAGCAGCCAGACGGACAGGGTCCAAGGAAAACTGTTTTTT; CDR3: CASSQTDRVQGKLFF
V: TRBV5-4; D: NA; J: TRBJ1-1; size: NA; DNA: TGTGCCAGCAGTAAGGACAGCCGGAACACTGAAGCTTTCTTT; CDR3: CASSKDSRNTEAFF
V: TRBV6-5; D: TRBD2; J: TRBJ2-1; size: once; DNA: TGTGCCAGCAGTTACGGACTAGCGGTTGGGGGTGAGCAGTTCTTC; CDR3: CASSYGLAVGGEQFF
V: TRBV27; D: NA; J: TRBJ1-1; size: NA; DNA: TGTGCCAGCAGTTCACACAGGAACACTGAAGCTTTCTTT; CDR3: CASSSHRNTEAFF
V: TRBV3-1/TRBV3-2; D: TRBD1; J: TRBJ2-7; size: NA; DNA: TGTGCCAGCAGTCTGGGACAGGGATACGAGCAGTACTTC; CDR3: CASSLGQGYEQYF
V: TRBV18; D: NA; J: TRBJ2-7; size: NA; DNA: TGTGCCAGCTCACCACCATACCTGGCTGCTTACGAGCAGTACTTC; CDR3: CASSPPYLAAYEQYF
V: TRBV6-4; D: TRBD2; J: TRBJ2-1; size: NA; DNA: TGTGCCAGCAGTCCCTCGGGAGGCGGGATAAATGAGCAGTTCTTC; CDR3: CASSPSGGGINEQFF
V: TRBV11-2; D: TRBD1; J: TRBJ1-5; size: NA; DNA: TGTGCCAGCAGCACACAGGGGGCAAATCAGCCCCAGCATTTT; CDR3: CASSTQGANQPQHF
V: TRBV5-4; D: NA; J: TRBJ2-1; size: once; DNA: TGTGCCAGCAGCCGCCCCCGGGACAACTACAATGAGCAGTTCTTC; CDR3: CASSRPRDNYNEQFF
V: TRBV6-2/TRBV6-3; D: NA; J: TRBJ2-5; size: once; DNA: TGTGCCAGCAGCTATACAGGGTATGAGACCCAGTACTTC; CDR3: CASSYTGYETQYF
V: TRBV7-3; D: NA; J: TRBJ1-1; size: NA; DNA: TGTGCCAGTGGGGTAACGACTACCACTGAAGCTTTCTTT; CDR3: CASGVTTTTEAFF